This T cell receptor (beta chain) stems from a study of T cell clones after liver transplantation (dated by TCRdb to about 2019). Background for the entire study: The samples were obtained from ITN030ST, a randomized trial that attempted immunosuppression withdrawal within 2 years after liver transplantation. The subjects received no induction therapy and were kept on standard immunosuppression until randomization at 12-24 months post-transplant. Tolerance meant complete immunosuppression withdrawal for at least one year without liver enzymes rising beyond twice the upper limit of normal. Donor-reactive T cell clones were identified by TCRbeta sequencing following a pre-transplant mixed lymphocyte reaction and were subsequently tracked in post-transplant blood. As an antigen-independent comparator for the donor-reactive sequences, third party-reactive TCRbeta sequences from pre-transplant MLRs were identified as well. Of the eight recipients, a few were HCV-positive, while the remaining recipients had been transplanted for non-autoimmune, non-viral indications. Blood samples were collected pre-transplant, then pre-randomization ahead of withdrawal, and finally post-randomization once withdrawal had either been completed or failed. A cohort of 8 liver transplant recipients was studied, of whom 3 were classified as tolerant and 5 as non-tolerant. What the study reported, not specific to this receptor: Because no allograft tissue specimens were available, donor-reactive T cells may have migrated into the graft instead of being deleted. Circulating donor-reactive CD4 TCRbeta sequences fell significantly post-transplant in most of the 8 subjects, irrespective of tolerance or HCV status. Donor-reactive sequences declined more than third party-reactive ones, suggesting partial antigen-specific deletion unrelated to withdrawal success. After accounting for repertoire turnover, donor-reactive detection was significantly reduced in 7 of 8 subjects for CD4 and 8 of 8 for CD8. Low numbers of available donor cells limited the measurable donor-reactive repertoire in two subjects. Conclusions were preliminary, limited by small, heterogeneous patient numbers and non-standardized post-transplant time points.

Details on this clone: Its binding antigen is unknown. Within one base of it there is no much larger clone, and no base qualities were kept.

Thawed unstimulated PBMCs were stained for CD3, CD4 and CD8 and FACS-sorted into CD3+CD4+ and CD3+CD8+ populations. All 8 studied subjects were randomized to withdrawal of immunosuppression. The Qiagen DNeasy Blood and Tissue Kit was used to isolate genomic DNA. High-throughput TCRbeta CDR3 sequencing of frozen genomic DNA was performed by immunoSEQ, including PCR amplification, mapping, bias correction and internal controls. The paper's processing steps were these. Only productive rearrangements were retained, and each unique TCRbeta sequence was defined by its CDR3 nucleotide sequence together with its V and J gene. For a sequence to be called donor-reactive, it needed a frequency of at least 0.01% and at least 5-fold expansion in CFSE-low cells compared with unstimulated pre-transplant cells. Per-subject minimum frequency thresholds, based on the lowest-template unstimulated sample, ensured at least 90% detection power. Jensen-Shannon divergence between the top 1000 TCRbeta sequences post-transplant and pre-transplant was used to measure repertoire turnover. Two-sided Fisher's exact tests were used to test for changes in how often donor-reactive sequences were detected. Drawn from immuneACCESS, this table holds only the in-frame rearrangements with V and J called that TCRdb kept. Clones are partly lost; checked studies trace under half to an unresolved V gene and leave the rest unexplained. V and J calls and clone size are as listed in that table; D and trimming were resolved from the DNA. A total of roughly 100,000 clones appear in this sample, about 86% of them only once. Jointly, the top ten make up 2.5% to 3.5% of the sample.

Taken from the germline V gene, the CDR1 and CDR2 loops are SGHVS and FNYEAQ. Trimming removed 4 bases from V and 0 bases from J, leaving 7 bases between the germline ends. Including cysteine and phenylalanine, the CDR3 has 15 amino acids. Only the CDR3 portion is preserved as DNA: 45 bases, with reading frame beginning at the first base. The sample here was CD4+ T cells from blood, taken approximately 4 years after liver transplant. This sequence was found in a human patient who received a liver transplant. Some T cells may have been brought in with the graft after a transplant. The chain is made from TRBV7-6 and TRBJ2-6; confidence is insufficient to name the D gene. The CDR3 has the sequence CASSSQSSGANVLTF. The DNA is TGTGCCAGCAGCTCCCAGAGCTCTGGGGCCAACGTCCTGACTTTC.